One T cell receptor beta chain is described in this entry. Its specificity is not known. The use of a sample-barcoded 5' primer and a J-beta primer mix characterized a second PCR of roughly 7 to 12 cycles. TCRdb analysed the 5' RACE reads with MiXCR anew, one entry per CDR3 protein. This repertoire shows about 650,000 distinct CDR3 sequences, roughly 30% found once; its top ten account for 15%. These data originate in a study of blood T cells in healthy people across ages. Germline assignment: CDR1 DFQATT and CDR2 SNEGSKA (reference sequence). Trimming took 4 bases from V and 11 from J; bases not matched to a gene: 9. The CDR3 sequence is 14 residues long. Study-level findings and limits: The recorded TCR beta diversity per million T cells decreased in a roughly linear manner with age.

The sample comprised blood. The V and J genes are TRBV20-1 and TRBJ2-5, with 14 nucleotides matching TRBD2. This receptor was taken from a woman older than 75 in good health. The CDR3 here is CSAKTSGGAVEQYF. The CDR3 DNA reads TGCAGTGCTAAGACTAGCGGGGGGGCGGTGGAGCAGTACTTC.